This T cell receptor beta chain is from a study of T cell responses to AZD1222 COVID-19 vaccine (dated by TCRdb to 2020 to 2023). Broadly, across the study: A total of approximately 250 trial participants underwent TCR sequencing, of whom about 210 had received two doses of AZD1222 and approximately 26 had received two doses of the MenACWY control vaccine. Trial participants were enrolled into age subgroups of 18-55, 56-69 and 70-plus years, which contained around 140, 26 and 57 TCR-sequenced participants, respectively.

The CDR3 measures 17 amino acids from cysteine to phenylalanine. Of all the DNA, just the CDR3 is kept, 51 bases in frame from base 1. Reading the germline V gene gives CDR1 MDHEN and CDR2 SYDVKM. V is cut back by 2 bases and J by 2 bases, with 7 bases in the junction unmatched. Remarks on this clone: Its binding antigen is unknown. No base quality information exists; no much larger clone differs at one position.

On the study overall, not on this receptor specifically: Most participants were white British and females outnumbered males, and the authors suggested that clonal diversity may have been underestimated. The 56-69-year group was small, and its depth increase did not reach significance, likely because of low power. Because no day 14 peak-response samples were available, the repertoires could be characterized only after the peak T cell response. Conclusions about previously exposed vaccinees are limited, since just a handful of AZD1222 recipients were seropositive for SARS-CoV-2 at baseline. The vaccine-associated CD4 TCRs covered the entire spike protein, and the dominant responses fell in regions 160-218 and 743-854. Spike-specific TCR breadth and depth rose significantly after two AZD1222 doses compared with day 0 and with MenACWY recipients. Nearly half of unique spike-specific TCRs reportedly recognized epitopes outside regions mutated in the B.1.351 and B.1.1.7 variants.

The CDR3 regions of human TCRbeta chains were analyzed by immunosequencing. The study's own analysis went as follows. TCRs in the repertoires were matched against a reference library of SARS-CoV-2-specific TCRs that had been generated with the MIRA antigen-specificity platform. Breadth meant the fraction of unique TCRs that were SARS-CoV-2-associated, whereas depth meant the fraction of total T cells that were SARS-CoV-2-associated. Using the MIRA data, each spike-specific TCR was assigned both to the spike region to which the TCR was reactive and to a CD4 or CD8 class. Log10-transformed breadth and depth values were compared by one-way ANOVA with Sidak's multiple comparisons tests. Entries here come from immuneACCESS through TCRdb and include only in-frame sequences with V and J called. Some clones fail to appear in such tables; in the studies checked, an unresolved V gene covers under half of the shortfall, and the cause of the remainder is unknown. V and J calls and clone size follow that table, whereas D and trimming were derived from the DNA. The sample table holds 100,000 to 150,000 clones, of which 75% to 90% were seen once. The ten largest clonotypes hold roughly 10% of the sample.

The time point label, read with the paper, signifies: baseline before first vaccination. Interpreted using the paper, the treatment or condition label stands for: meningococcal conjugate vaccine given as trial control. Vaccinee samples came from UK trials COV001 and COV002, including a single-blind randomized controlled phase 2/3 trial of AZD1222 (ChAdOx1 nCoV-19) in healthy adults. Trial participant PBMC samples were collected at day 0 and day 28 after the second dose for TCRbeta chain sequencing. The chain couples TRBV28 to TRBJ1-5, with 9 bases in between that match TRBD1. Specimen: peripheral blood, collected on day 0 of MenACWY control vaccination. This clonotype was obtained from an adult in good health. The CDR3: CASSLLGTGTGNQPQHF. DNA sequence: TGTGCCAGCAGTTTACTAGGGACAGGGACGGGCAATCAGCCCCAGCATTTT.